Below, 17 T cell receptor beta chains from the same sample are listed, as sequenced in a study of PD-1 blockade in classical Hodgkin lymphoma. Documented time point: newly diagnosed, previously untreated cHL patient sample. The CD4+ T cells used were purified from thawed PBMCs through magnetic negative selection. Profiled with immunoSEQ multiplex PCR; TCRdb holds only in-frame clones, not every one. In the table there are about 34,000 clones, around 89% of which are singletons. The sample taken for sequencing was CD4+ T cells from blood. The receptor set was obtained from a human donor with classical Hodgkin lymphoma.

The rearrangement links TRBV5-1 to TRBJ2-3; D gene uncertain. The germline V gene has CDR1 SGHRS and CDR2 YFSETQ. This CDR3 is 14 amino acids long. V dropped 1 base and J dropped 4 bases, with 10 bases sitting between them. DNA for the CDR3: TGCGCCAGCAGCTTGATGACACTTCCAGATACGCAGTATTTT. Protein sequence: CASSLMTLPDTQYF.

This chain joins TRBV6-5 and TRBJ1-2; D uncertain. The CDR3 contains 13 residues. Germline V gene sequence: CDR1 MNHEY, CDR2 SVGAGI. The ends were cut back, 6 bases at V and 0 bases at J, with 8 bases in the middle. CDR3 nucleotide sequence: TGTGCCAGCAGCGGGGAAGCTAACTATGGCTACACCTTC. Its protein is CASSGEANYGYTF.

The genes are TRBV7-2 and TRBJ2-7; D is possibly TRBD2 (5 bases). The V gene lost 10 bases and the J gene lost 2 bases, with 12 bases spanning the gap. The CDR3 has 12 amino acids. CDR1 is SGHTA, CDR2 FQGNSA, per germline. The DNA for the CDR3 is TGTGCCACCGGGGTTGGGGCCTACGAGCAGTACTTC. It translates to CATGVGAYEQYF. The entire variable domain, with the rest obtained from reference TRBV7-2 and TRBJ2-7, is as follows: GAGVSQSPSNKVTEKGKDVELRCDPISGHTALYWYRQSLGQGLEFLIYFQGNSAPDKSGLPSDRFSAERTGGSVSTLTIQRTQQEDSAVYLCATGVGAYEQYFGPGTRLTVT.

The rearrangement uses TRBV5-8 and TRBJ2-1; D remains unclear. This CDR3 comprises 14 residues. V was cut by 4 bases and J by 5 bases, with 13 bases left in between. Germline assignment: CDR1 SGHTS and CDR2 YDEGEE. Here the CDR3 DNA reads TGTGCCAGCAGCGTAATTGGACGTCACAATGAGCAGTTCTTC. The encoded protein is CASSVIGRHNEQFF.

The chain links TRBV5-1 to TRBJ1-1; TRBD1 agrees at 8 bases. The germline CDR1 and CDR2 sequences are SGHRS and YFSETQ. V was pared by 3 bases and J by 4 bases, with 17 bases of the junction left unmatched. The CDR3 is 18 residues long. CDR3 loop: CASSWGAGRGLLITEAFF. CDR3 coding DNA: TGCGCCAGCAGCTGGGGAGCGGGCAGGGGGCTTCTAATCACTGAAGCTTTCTTT.

This chain joins TRBV5-4 and TRBJ2-1; D gene uncertain. V gave up 5 bases and J gave up 8 bases, with 23 bases separating them. From germline, CDR1 is SGHNT and CDR2 YYREEE (reference sequence). The CDR3 is 16 residues long. The CDR3 region has the DNA TGTGCCAGCAGTCCTACCCCTTTAGTCCTCTCCGATGAGCAGTTCTTC. It is translated as CASSPTPLVLSDEQFF.

The chain has TRBV5-1 and TRBJ2-2; D is possibly TRBD2 (6 bases). The CDR3 consists of 16 residues. Germline V gene sequence: CDR1 SGHRS, CDR2 YFSETQ. With 1 base removed from V and 5 bases from J, the gap between germline ends came to 15 bases. The CDR3 is CASSLRVQGGTGELFF. In DNA, the CDR3 is TGCGCCAGCAGCTTGCGGGTCCAGGGAGGAACCGGGGAGCTGTTTTTT.

The V and J genes are TRBV9 and TRBJ1-2; 7 nucleotides line up with TRBD1. CDR3 size: 14 residues. With V trimmed by 0 bases and J by 8 bases, 7 bases remained unmatched. Germline CDR1 is SGDLS and CDR2 is YYNGEE. As DNA, the CDR3 is TGTGCCAGCAGCGTAGGGTGGCAGGGGGTAGGCTACACCTTC. It is translated as CASSVGWQGVGYTF.

This sequence joins TRBV6-5 and TRBJ1-5, with TRBD1 identical over 10 bases. J was trimmed by 6 bases and V by 5 bases; bases with no gene match: 7. The CDR3 sequence is 15 residues long. Per the germline V gene, CDR1 is MNHEY and CDR2 is SVGAGI. The chain's CDR3 is CASSTGTGASQPQHF. In nucleotides, the CDR3 is TGTGCCAGCAGTACCGGGACAGGGGCCAGTCAGCCCCAGCATTTT.

The J gene is TRBJ2-3, the V gene TRBV6-5; D is unclear. The V gene lost 6 bases and the J gene lost 1 base, with 8 bases spanning the gap. Germline V lookup: CDR1 MNHEY, CDR2 SVGAGI. There are 13 residues in the CDR3. The CDR3 protein is CASRTSGTDTQYF. CDR3 in DNA: TGTGCCAGCAGAACCTCCGGCACAGATACGCAGTATTTT.

The gene calls are TRBV5-6 and TRBJ1-2, with 10 bases identical to TRBD1. Germline CDR1 SGHDT, CDR2 YYEEEE. Trimming at V came to 4 bases and at J to 3 bases, leaving 12 bases not matched to a gene. The CDR3 loop spans 17 amino acids. The CDR3 here is CASSRSPGQGRDYGYTF. CDR3 DNA: TGTGCCAGCAGCAGATCACCGGGACAGGGGAGGGACTATGGCTACACCTTC.

This chain connects TRBV6-6 to TRBJ2-4, with D perhaps being TRBD1 or TRBD2 (6 bases each). The ends were cut back, 5 bases at V and 3 bases at J, with 14 bases in the middle. The CDR3 covers 15 residues. The germline V gene has CDR1 MNHNY and CDR2 SVGAGI (reference sequence). The CDR3 sequence: CASSGLQGFKNIQYF. The CDR3 nucleotides read TGTGCCAGCAGTGGACTACAGGGATTCAAAAACATTCAGTACTTC.

The CDR3, as DNA: TGTGCCACCAGCAGAGACCTGAGACGCCAGCCCCAGCATTTT. Protein product: CATSRDLRRQPQHF. The chain recombines TRBV15 with TRBJ1-5; D remains ambiguous. Trimming took off 0 bases at V and 7 bases at J, with 10 bases between the two ends. CDR3 length: 14 amino acids. Germline assignment: CDR1 LNHNV and CDR2 YYDKDF (reference sequence).

The rearrangement links TRBV5-1 to TRBJ2-3; 9 nucleotides match TRBD1. The length of the CDR3 is 15 residues. Germline CDR1 reads SGHRS; CDR2 reads YFSETQ. After removal of 4 bases from V and 2 bases from J, the junction contained 5 bases not matched to a gene. This chain's CDR3 is CASSLRDRDTDTQYF. CDR3 nucleotides: TGCGCCAGCAGCCTCCGGGACAGGGACACAGATACGCAGTATTTT.

This clone was detected only once. As DNA, the CDR3 is TGCGCCAGCAGCTTGGGGGGGACAGGCCAAGCTTTCTTT. Protein sequence: CASSLGGTGQAFF. This sequence joins TRBV5-1 and TRBJ1-1; 8 bases fit TRBD1. Germline V CDR1 and CDR2: SGHRS, YFSETQ. The CDR3 covers 13 residues. J gave up 9 bases and V 0 bases, and 4 bases lay outside the gene matches.

The chain links TRBV5-1 to TRBJ2-7, with a tentative D call TRBD2 (5 bases). The CDR3 covers 14 residues. The ends were cut back, 0 bases at V and 2 bases at J, with 9 bases in the middle. CDR1 and CDR2 (germline): SGHRS, YFSETQ. This chain's CDR3 is CASSLGERTYEQYF. The CDR3 bases are TGCGCCAGCAGCTTGGGGGAGAGAACCTACGAGCAGTACTTC.

This clone was observed once. V gene TRBV5-1 combines with J gene TRBJ1-2; 9 nucleotides align to TRBD1. In germline, CDR1 is SGHRS, CDR2 YFSETQ. Germline trimming cut 0 bases from V and 8 bases from J; bases unmatched to any gene: 5. The CDR3 runs to 14 residues. CDR3 nucleotide sequence: TGCGCCAGCAGCTTGGGTCCGGGACAGGGAGGCTACACCTTC. Encoded protein: CASSLGPGQGGYTF.